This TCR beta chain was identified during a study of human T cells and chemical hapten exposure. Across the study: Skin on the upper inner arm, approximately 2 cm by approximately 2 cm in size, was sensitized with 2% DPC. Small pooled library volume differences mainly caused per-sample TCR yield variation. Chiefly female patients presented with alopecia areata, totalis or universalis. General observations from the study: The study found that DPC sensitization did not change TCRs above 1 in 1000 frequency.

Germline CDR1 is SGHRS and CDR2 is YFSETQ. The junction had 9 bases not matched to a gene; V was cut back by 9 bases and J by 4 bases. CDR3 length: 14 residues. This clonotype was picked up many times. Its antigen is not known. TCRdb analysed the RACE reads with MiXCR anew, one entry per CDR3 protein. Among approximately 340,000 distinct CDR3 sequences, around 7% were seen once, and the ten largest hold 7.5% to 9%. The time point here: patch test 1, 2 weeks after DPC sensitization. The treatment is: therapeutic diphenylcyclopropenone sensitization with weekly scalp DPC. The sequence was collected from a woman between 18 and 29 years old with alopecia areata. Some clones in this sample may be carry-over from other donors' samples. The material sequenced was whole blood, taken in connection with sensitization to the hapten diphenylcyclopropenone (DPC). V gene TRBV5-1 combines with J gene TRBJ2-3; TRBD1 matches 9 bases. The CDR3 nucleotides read TGCGCCACCGCCGAGGACAGGGGCGCAGATACGCAGTATTTT. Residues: CATAEDRGADTQYF.